What follows describes a single TCR beta chain. Here immunoSEQ multiplex PCR was the method, and the copy in TCRdb shows in-frame clones only, minus some. The data contain around 200,000 clones, around 83% of them seen just once; the ten biggest clones take up about 7.4%. The data stem from a study of blood T cell repertoires in COVID-19. Study-wide background: The United States, Italy and Spain supplied acute and convalescent COVID-19 samples.

This CDR3 has 13 residues. Trimming took off 4 bases at V and 5 bases at J, with 9 bases between the two ends. The V gene's germline CDR1 is LGHDT and CDR2 YNNKEL (reference sequence). The gene calls are TRBV3-1 (or the pseudogene TRBV3-2) and TRBJ2-1; D gene ambiguous. The clonotype was recovered from a woman aged 50 to 65 with acute or convalescent COVID-19. Sequenced sample: peripheral blood. CDR3 bases: TGTGCCAGCAGCCTTGTTAGCAACAATGAGCAGTTCTTC. Its protein is CASSLVSNNEQFF.